These T cell receptor beta chains were read from a single sample in a study of beta chain features in type 1 diabetes. Here immunoSEQ multiplex PCR was the method, and the copy in TCRdb shows in-frame clones only, minus some. The table lists 600,000 to 750,000 clones, roughly 12% of them singletons. Sequenced material: naive CD4+ T cells from blood. The receptors were sampled from a man younger than 45 with type 1 diabetes. Each CDR3 is given without its conserved first and last residue. Expanded clones are given a class, and other clones once, few, many or no size at all.

TRBJ2-1 | TRBV30 | NA | AWSLSYEQF
TRBJ1-2 | TRBV28 | few | ASSREGQGVYYGYT
TRBJ2-7 | TRBV28 | few | ASSLTGQNLYEQY
TRBJ2-3 | TRBV27 | NA | ASSSNSDWITDTQY
TRBJ2-2 | TRBV5-1 | NA | ASSPGNTGELF
TRBJ1-6 | TRBV14 | few | ASSRLAGSSYNSPLH
NA | TRBV14 | few | ASSRQPYEQY
TRBJ1-3 | TRBV28 | few | ASSPQTRNTIY
TRBJ1-1 | TRBV7-2 | NA | ASSPRQVSEAF
TRBJ2-5 | TRBV6-5 | once | ASSYQGSGETQY
TRBJ2-5 | TRBV7-9 | NA | ASSLGADWSQETQY
TRBJ1-4 | TRBV2 | many | ASSRTARNEKLF
TRBJ2-7 | TRBV10-3 | NA | AISESGGYEQY
TRBJ1-2 | TRBV4-3 | NA | ASSQDREYGYT
TRBJ2-2 | TRBV29-1 | few | SVDFSSGGGGELF
TRBJ2-7 | TRBV10-2 | few | ASSAGNRYEQY
TRBJ1-5 | TRBV28 | few | ASTSGGGNQPQH
TRBJ2-7 | TRBV5-1 | NA | ASSLAPVGQGAYEQY
TRBJ2-6 | TRBV10-3 | few | AISEDGTGANVLT
TRBJ2-3 | TRBV7-9 | NA | ASSLDFRGGGDTQY
TRBJ1-1 | TRBV29-1 | few | SVGEGEQAF
TRBJ2-7 | TRBV19 | few | ASSHQGYEQY
TRBJ1-3 | TRBV6-5 | NA | ASRSPRSGNTIY
TRBJ2-1 | TRBV6-4 | few | ASSEQGSPYNEQF
TRBJ1-3 | TRBV7-6 | NA | ASSSPPQGYENTIY
TRBJ1-5 | TRBV7-8 | few | ASSRDSTTTPQH
TRBJ2-3 | TRBV7-8 | few | ASSPRTSGGLSTDTQY
TRBJ1-5 | TRBV30 | few | AWSVPRQPQH
TRBJ2-2 | TRBV11-2 | few | ASSFLGVNTGELF
TRBJ1-1 | TRBV7-9 | few | ASRRGGSNTEAF
TRBJ2-3 | TRBV9 | few | ASSVRVGGGTDTQY
TRBJ2-7 | TRBV9 | few | ASSEGGTGTYEQY
TRBJ2-2 | TRBV9 | NA | ASSVGTTNTGELF
TRBJ2-5 | TRBV18 | few | ASSPEKETQY
TRBJ1-6 | TRBV29-1 | NA | SVEVEKWSKSTYNSPLH
TRBJ2-5 | TRBV7-8 | few | ASSLVKLWETQY
TRBJ2-3 | TRBV9 | few | ASSVPSAEYTDTQY
TRBJ1-5 | TRBV2 | NA | ASSEGGGGRSNQPQH
TRBJ2-7 | TRBV28 | NA | ASSSSRTPYYEQY
TRBJ2-7 | TRBV27 | few | ASSFVPSSGSYEQY
TRBJ2-2 | TRBV4-3 | few | ASSHVQGSGELF
TRBJ2-2 | TRBV7-9 | NA | ASSFKSGGTGELF
TRBJ1-1 | TRBV11-3 | few | ASSAREVGTEAF
TRBJ1-2 | TRBV7-9 | NA | ASSEPSARDRGGNYGYT
TRBJ2-1 | TRBV7-2 | NA | ASSRPGLLRDEQF
TRBJ1-2 | TRBV5-1 | NA | ASSMSGTDYGYT